Listed below are T cell receptor beta chains from one sample, sequenced in a study of blood T cell repertoires in COVID-19. The method was immunoSEQ multiplex PCR; TCRdb's version includes in-frame clones alone and lacks a portion of them. The table lists roughly 80,000 clones, under 85% of them singletons. Sequencing was carried out using peripheral blood. The origin of the receptors is a human donor in a cohort sampled during active COVID-19. The CDR3 runs from the conserved cysteine through the conserved F or W. A D gene is named only where the DNA matches it firmly. Expanded clones are given a class, and other clones once, few, many or no size at all.

size: -
D: TRBD1
V: TRBV4-3
J: TRBJ1-4
CDR3: CASSHRQGTNEKLFF
DNA: TGCGCCAGCAGCCACCGACAGGGGACTAATGAAAAACTGTTTTTT

size: -
D: -
V: TRBV30
J: TRBJ2-1
CDR3: CAWKSGAYNEQFF
DNA: TGTGCCTGGAAATCGGGGGCCTACAATGAGCAGTTCTTC

size: -
D: -
V: TRBV10-3
J: TRBJ1-3
CDR3: CAQSSSGNTIYF
DNA: TGTGCCCAGTCCTCGTCGGGAAACACCATATATTTT

size: -
D: -
V: TRBV24-1
J: TRBJ2-7
CDR3: CATSDLYFIYEQYF
DNA: TGTGCCACCAGTGATTTATACTTTATCTACGAGCAGTACTTC

size: -
D: -
V: TRBV3-1/TRBV3-2
J: TRBJ1-5
CDR3: CASSQKSEGQPQHF
DNA: TGTGCCAGCAGCCAAAAGAGCGAAGGTCAGCCCCAGCATTTT

size: -
D: -
V: TRBV9
J: TRBJ2-6
CDR3: CASSPPGSHSGANVLTF
DNA: TGTGCCAGCAGCCCCCCCGGGTCGCACTCTGGGGCCAACGTCCTGACTTTC

size: -
D: -
V: TRBV6-2/TRBV6-3
J: TRBJ1-6
CDR3: CASSYSPAGVALHF
DNA: TGTGCCAGCAGTTACTCACCCGCAGGGGTTGCCCTCCACTTT

size: few
D: -
V: TRBV5-6
J: TRBJ2-4
CDR3: CASSPGVAKNIQYF
DNA: TGTGCCAGCAGCCCGGGGGTAGCCAAAAACATTCAGTACTTC

size: -
D: -
V: TRBV28
J: TRBJ1-1
CDR3: CASRTLHTEAFF
DNA: TGTGCCAGCAGGACTTTACACACTGAAGCTTTCTTT

size: -
D: TRBD1
V: TRBV15
J: TRBJ1-1
CDR3: CATSRAGTGGTEAFF
DNA: TGTGCCACCAGCAGAGCCGGGACAGGGGGCACTGAAGCTTTCTTT

size: -
D: TRBD1
V: TRBV5-4
J: TRBJ1-4
CDR3: CASSRDSSDEKLFF
DNA: TGTGCCAGCAGCAGGGACAGTTCTGATGAAAAACTGTTTTTT

size: -
D: -
V: TRBV18
J: TRBJ2-5
CDR3: CASSLAAGETQYF
DNA: TGTGCCAGCTCACTAGCAGCTGGAGAGACCCAGTACTTC

size: -
D: -
V: TRBV2
J: TRBJ2-4
CDR3: CASRLGTIVQYF
DNA: TGTGCCAGCAGGCTCGGGACAATCGTTCAGTACTTC

size: -
D: -
V: TRBV7-8
J: TRBJ2-3
CDR3: CASSRHETGRGTDTQYF
DNA: TGTGCCAGCAGCCGACACGAAACAGGGCGGGGCACAGATACGCAGTATTTT

size: -
D: -
V: TRBV9
J: TRBJ2-1
CDR3: CASSFGTNTIRHEQFF
DNA: TGTGCCAGCAGCTTTGGGACAAATACCATACGACATGAGCAGTTCTTC

size: -
D: -
V: TRBV30
J: TRBJ1-2
CDR3: CAWFGGGYTF
DNA: TGTGCCTGGTTCGGTGGTGGCTACACCTTC

size: -
D: TRBD1
V: TRBV19
J: TRBJ2-1
CDR3: CASREGQGRVNEQFF
DNA: TGTGCCAGTAGGGAGGGACAGGGGAGGGTCAATGAGCAGTTCTTC

size: few
D: TRBD1
V: TRBV29-1
J: TRBJ1-1
CDR3: CSVKETGANTEAFF
DNA: TGCAGCGTCAAGGAGACAGGGGCGAACACTGAAGCTTTCTTT

size: -
D: -
V: TRBV4-1
J: TRBJ1-4
CDR3: CASSQDIRGVREKLFF
DNA: TGCGCCAGCAGCCAAGATATTAGGGGCGTAAGGGAAAAACTGTTTTTT

size: -
D: TRBD2
V: TRBV30
J: TRBJ2-5
CDR3: CAWSVLAGVQETQYF
DNA: TGTGCCTGGAGTGTCCTAGCGGGGGTCCAAGAGACCCAGTACTTC

size: once
D: -
V: TRBV2
J: TRBJ1-2
CDR3: CASSDRGDYGYTF
DNA: TGTGCCAGCAGTGACCGGGGGGACTATGGCTACACCTTC

size: once
D: -
V: TRBV28
J: TRBJ1-6
CDR3: CASTSSGRGNSPLHF
DNA: TGTGCCAGCACATCGAGTGGCCGCGGGAATTCACCCCTCCACTTT

size: -
D: TRBD1
V: TRBV6-5
J: TRBJ2-4
CDR3: CASSTGQGFKNIQYF
DNA: TGTGCCAGCAGCACCGGACAGGGGTTCAAAAACATTCAGTACTTC

size: -
D: TRBD1
V: TRBV27
J: TRBJ1-4
CDR3: CASSRGTGTNEKLFF
DNA: TGTGCCAGCAGTCGAGGGACAGGGACTAATGAAAAACTGTTTTTT

size: -
D: -
V: TRBV28
J: TRBJ1-4
CDR3: CASSSGSGAGEKLFF
DNA: TGTGCCAGCAGTTCCGGATCGGGTGCTGGCGAAAAACTGTTTTTT

size: -
D: TRBD1
V: TRBV5-1
J: TRBJ2-1
CDR3: CASSLQQGSRQFF
DNA: TGCGCCAGCAGCTTACAACAGGGGAGCCGGCAGTTCTTC

size: few
D: -
V: TRBV3-1/TRBV3-2
J: TRBJ2-7
CDR3: CASSQPGAVYEQYF
DNA: TGTGCCAGCAGCCAACCGGGAGCCGTCTACGAGCAGTACTTC

size: -
D: -
V: TRBV24-1
J: TRBJ2-3
CDR3: CATSEPGVDTQYF
DNA: TGTGCCACCAGTGAACCGGGGGTGGATACGCAGTATTTT

size: once
D: -
V: TRBV5-8
J: TRBJ2-7
CDR3: CASSRGRRLLSAYEQYF
DNA: TGTGCCAGCAGCCGAGGTCGGCGGTTGCTTTCTGCCTACGAGCAGTACTTC

size: few
D: -
V: TRBV3-1/TRBV3-2
J: TRBJ2-1
CDR3: CASTGVNNEQFF
DNA: TGTGCCAGCACGGGGGTAAACAATGAGCAGTTCTTC

size: -
D: -
V: TRBV5-1
J: TRBJ2-5
CDR3: CASSFGGQQETQYF
DNA: TGCGCCAGCAGCTTTGGTGGACAGCAAGAGACCCAGTACTTC

size: -
D: -
V: TRBV5-1
J: TRBJ1-1
CDR3: CASSLVAGRMNTEAFF
DNA: TGCGCCAGCAGCTTGGTGGCAGGGCGCATGAACACTGAAGCTTTCTTT

size: -
D: -
V: TRBV7-2
J: TRBJ2-5
CDR3: CASSSGVARETQYF
DNA: TGTGCCAGCAGCTCCGGGGTAGCGAGAGAGACCCAGTACTTC

size: -
D: TRBD1
V: TRBV20-1
J: TRBJ1-6
CDR3: CSASRDSAYNSPLHF
DNA: TGCAGTGCTAGTCGGGACAGCGCCTATAATTCACCCCTCCACTTT